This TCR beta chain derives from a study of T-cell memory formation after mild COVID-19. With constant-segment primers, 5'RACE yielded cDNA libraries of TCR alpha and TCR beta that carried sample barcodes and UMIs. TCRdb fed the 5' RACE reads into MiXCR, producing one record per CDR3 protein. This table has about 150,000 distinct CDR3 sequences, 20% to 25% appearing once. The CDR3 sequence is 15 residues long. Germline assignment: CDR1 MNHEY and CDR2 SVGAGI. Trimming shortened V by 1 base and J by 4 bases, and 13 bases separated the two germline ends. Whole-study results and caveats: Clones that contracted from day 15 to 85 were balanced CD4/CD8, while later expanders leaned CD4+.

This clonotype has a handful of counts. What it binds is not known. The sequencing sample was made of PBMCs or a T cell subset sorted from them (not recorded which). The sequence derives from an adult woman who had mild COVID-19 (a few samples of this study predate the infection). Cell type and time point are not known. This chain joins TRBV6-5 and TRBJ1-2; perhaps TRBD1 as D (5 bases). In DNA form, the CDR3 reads TGTGCCAGCAGTTACTTTCGGGACCGTAGCTATGGCTACACCTTC. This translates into CASSYFRDRSYGYTF.